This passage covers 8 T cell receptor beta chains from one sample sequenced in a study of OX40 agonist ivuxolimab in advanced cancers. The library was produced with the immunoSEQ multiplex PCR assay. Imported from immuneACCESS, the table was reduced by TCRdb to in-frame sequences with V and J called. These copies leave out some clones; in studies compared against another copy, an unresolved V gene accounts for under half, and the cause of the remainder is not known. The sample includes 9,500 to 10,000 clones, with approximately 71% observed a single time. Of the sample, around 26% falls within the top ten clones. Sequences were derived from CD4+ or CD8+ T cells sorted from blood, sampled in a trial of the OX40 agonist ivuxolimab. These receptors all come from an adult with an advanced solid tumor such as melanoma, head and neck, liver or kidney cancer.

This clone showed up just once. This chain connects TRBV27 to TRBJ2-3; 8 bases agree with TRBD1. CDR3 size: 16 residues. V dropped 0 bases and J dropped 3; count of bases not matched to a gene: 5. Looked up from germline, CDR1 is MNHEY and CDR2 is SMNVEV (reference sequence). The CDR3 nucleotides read TGTGCCAGCAGTTTATCTCCGGGACAGGTGACAGATACGCAGTATTTT. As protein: CASSLSPGQVTDTQYF.

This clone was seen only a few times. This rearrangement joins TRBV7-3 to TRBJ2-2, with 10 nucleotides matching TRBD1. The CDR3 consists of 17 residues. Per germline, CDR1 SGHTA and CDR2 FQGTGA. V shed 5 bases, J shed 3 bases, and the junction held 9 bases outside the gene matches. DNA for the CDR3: TGTGCCAGCAGCGGCACCTCCGGGACAGGGGACACCGGGGAGCTGTTTTTT. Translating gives CASSGTSGTGDTGELFF.

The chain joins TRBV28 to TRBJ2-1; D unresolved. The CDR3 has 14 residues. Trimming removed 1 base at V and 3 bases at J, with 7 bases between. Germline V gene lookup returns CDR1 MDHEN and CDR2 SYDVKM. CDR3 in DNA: TGTGCCAGCAGTTTATTCGGCAACTACAATGAGCAGTTCTTC. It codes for CASSLFGNYNEQFF.

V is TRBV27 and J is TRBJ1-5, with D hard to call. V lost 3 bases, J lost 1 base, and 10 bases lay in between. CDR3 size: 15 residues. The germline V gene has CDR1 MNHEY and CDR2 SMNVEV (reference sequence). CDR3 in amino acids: CASSLAFRSNQPQHF. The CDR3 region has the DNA TGTGCCAGCAGTTTGGCGTTTAGAAGCAATCAGCCCCAGCATTTT.

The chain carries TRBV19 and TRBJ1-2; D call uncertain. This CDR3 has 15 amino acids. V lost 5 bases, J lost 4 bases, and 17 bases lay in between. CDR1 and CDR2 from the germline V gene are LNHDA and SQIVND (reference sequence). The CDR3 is CASSPADGSFYGYTF. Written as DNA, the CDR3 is TGTGCCAGTAGTCCAGCAGACGGTTCTTTCTATGGCTACACCTTC.

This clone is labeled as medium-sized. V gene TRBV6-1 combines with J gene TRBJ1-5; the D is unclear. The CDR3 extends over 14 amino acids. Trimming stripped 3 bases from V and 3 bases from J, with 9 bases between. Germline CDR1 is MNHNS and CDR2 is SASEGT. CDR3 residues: CASSELAPNQPQHF. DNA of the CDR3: TGTGCCAGCAGTGAGTTGGCACCCAATCAGCCCCAGCATTTT.

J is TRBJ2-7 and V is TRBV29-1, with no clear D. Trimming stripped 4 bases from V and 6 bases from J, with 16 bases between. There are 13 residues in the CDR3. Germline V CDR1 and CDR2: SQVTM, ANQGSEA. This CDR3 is CSVVGSLLGEQYF. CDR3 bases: TGCAGCGTTGTCGGATCTCTACTCGGCGAGCAGTACTTC.

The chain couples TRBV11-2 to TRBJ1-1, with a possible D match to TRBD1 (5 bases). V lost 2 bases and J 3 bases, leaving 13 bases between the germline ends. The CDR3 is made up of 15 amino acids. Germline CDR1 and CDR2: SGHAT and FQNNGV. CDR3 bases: TGTGCCAGCAGCTTACCTAGAGGGGAGGACACTGAAGCTTTCTTT. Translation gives CASSLPRGEDTEAFF.